These T cell receptor beta chains were read from a single sample in a study of T cells in localized non-small cell lung cancer. Generated by immunoSEQ multiplex PCR, the TCRdb table keeps only in-frame clones and is missing some. Among roughly 39,000 clones, around nine tenths were seen once, and the ten largest hold about 10%. The sample here was PBMCs, taken before any cancer treatment. The receptors derive from a woman aged 35-70 years with stage II lung adenocarcinoma. The CDR3 runs from the conserved cysteine through the conserved F or W. The D gene is left open where the match is weak. Size values are once, few and many counts, or a class for expanded clones, and some rows have none.

d_call j_call clone_size v_call cdr3_nt cdr3_aa
. TRBJ1-4 . TRBV9 TGCGCCAGCAGCGTAGGAGACCGTAATGAAAAACTGTTTTTT CASSVGDRNEKLFF
. TRBJ2-7 few TRBV5-1 TGCGCCAGCAGCTTCCCAGGGGACAACTACGAGCAGTACTTC CASSFPGDNYEQYF
. TRBJ1-2 . TRBV18 TGTGCCAGCTCACCACCAGGGGGTACCTATGGCTACACCTTC CASSPPGGTYGYTF
. TRBJ2-7 . TRBV6-1 TGTGCCAGCACCCCCGAGAGGGGGGGCTACGAGCAGTACTTC CASTPERGGYEQYF
TRBD1 TRBJ1-1 . TRBV6-6 TGTGCCAGCAGTGGGCGGGACAGGGGGCTCACTGAAGCTTTCTTT CASSGRDRGLTEAFF
. TRBJ1-1 once TRBV10-3 TGTGCCATCAGCCTAACAGGGTACACTGAAGCTTTCTTT CAISLTGYTEAFF
TRBD1 TRBJ1-1 . TRBV28 TGTGCCAGCAGTTTCTCCCGGGACAGGAACACTGAAGCTTTCTTT CASSFSRDRNTEAFF
TRBD1 TRBJ2-5 once TRBV7-8 TGTGCCAGCAGCGATAGACAGGGGCAGTGGGAGACCCAGTACTTC CASSDRQGQWETQYF
. TRBJ1-5 . TRBV28 TGTGCCAGCAGTTTAGGGGGGTCGTGGCAGCCCCAGCATTTT CASSLGGSWQPQHF
. TRBJ1-1 . TRBV10-1 TGCGCCAGCAGTGCCATGAACACTGAAGCTTTCTTT CASSAMNTEAFF